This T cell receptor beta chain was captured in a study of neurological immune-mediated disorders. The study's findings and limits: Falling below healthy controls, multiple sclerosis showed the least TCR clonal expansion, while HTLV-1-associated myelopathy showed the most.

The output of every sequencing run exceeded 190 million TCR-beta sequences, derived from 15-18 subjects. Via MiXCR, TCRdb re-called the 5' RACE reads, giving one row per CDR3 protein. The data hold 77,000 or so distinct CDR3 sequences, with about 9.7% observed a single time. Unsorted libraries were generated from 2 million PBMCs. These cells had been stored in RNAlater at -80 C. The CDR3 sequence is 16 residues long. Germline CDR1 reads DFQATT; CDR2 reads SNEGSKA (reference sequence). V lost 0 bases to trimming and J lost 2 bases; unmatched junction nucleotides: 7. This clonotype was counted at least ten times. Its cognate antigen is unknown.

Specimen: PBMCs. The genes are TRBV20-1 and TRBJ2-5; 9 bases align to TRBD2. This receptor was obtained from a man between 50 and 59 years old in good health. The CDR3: CSARDPSSGVQETQYF. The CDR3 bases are TGCAGTGCTAGAGATCCTTCTAGCGGGGTGCAAGAGACCCAGTACTTC.